The rows below give T cell receptor beta chains drawn from one sample of a study of shared clonotypes between healthy human individuals. Repertoires were generated with immunoSEQ multiplex PCR, while TCRdb's copy carries only in-frame clones and drops some. Of over a million clones in the sample, 70% to 80% were seen once. The material sequenced was memory CD4+ T cells sorted from blood. The receptors here all came from a man in his late teens or twenties in good health. Both conserved end residues are part of each CDR3. The order of the fields is V gene, clone size, J gene, D gene, CDR3 length, CDR3 DNA, CDR3 protein. D genes are given only for firm matches. Not all rows give a size; the values are once, few, many and, for expanded clones, a class.

TRBV9	NA	TRBJ2-1	NA	18	TGTGCCAGCAGCGTAGGTGAGCGCAGCTTGAAAAGTAACAATGAGCAGTTCTTC	CASSVGERSLKSNNEQFF
TRBV5-1	NA	TRBJ1-1	NA	12	TGCGCCAGCAGCTTGAAGGGGGTAGAAGCTTTCTTT	CASSLKGVEAFF
TRBV10-3	NA	TRBJ2-5	NA	12	TGTGCCATCAGTGGAGGGGAAGAGACCCAGTACTTC	CAISGGEETQYF
TRBV11-2	NA	TRBJ2-1	NA	13	TGTGCCAGCAGCTTAGGGGTCATAGGCGAGCAGTTCTTC	CASSLGVIGEQFF
TRBV6-5	NA	TRBJ2-6	NA	16	TGTGCCAGCAGTTACTCGAGCTACTCTGGGGCCAACGTCCTGACTTTC	CASSYSSYSGANVLTF
TRBV7-2	NA	TRBJ2-1	NA	13	TGTGCCAGCAAGGACTATAAGGCCAATGAGCAGTTCTTC	CASKDYKANEQFF
TRBV27	NA	TRBJ2-7	NA	15	TGTGCCAGCAGTCGCAGCCTAGCGAGCTCCTACGAGCAGTACTTC	CASSRSLASSYEQYF
TRBV19	NA	TRBJ1-1	NA	16	TGTGCCAGTAGTACCCAAACCGGGCCCAGCGGAACTGAAGCTTTCTTT	CASSTQTGPSGTEAFF
TRBV7-9	NA	TRBJ2-6	TRBD1	17	TGTGCCAGCAGCTCGACAGGGGTCGACTCTGGGGCCAACGTCCTGACTTTC	CASSSTGVDSGANVLTF
TRBV27	NA	TRBJ2-7	TRBD2	15	TGTGCCAGCAGCCCCCGTTTCGCGGGGGCCTACGAGCAGTACTTC	CASSPRFAGAYEQYF
TRBV5-1	NA	TRBJ2-1	TRBD2	16	TGCGCCAGCAGCTTGGGGCTAGCGGGCTCCTACAATGAGCAGTTCTTC	CASSLGLAGSYNEQFF
TRBV5-6	NA	TRBJ1-2	TRBD1	15	TGTGCCAGCAGCTTACTTGGACAGGGTGTTAGGGGCTACACCTTC	CASSLLGQGVRGYTF
TRBV2	NA	TRBJ2-1	NA	13	TGTGCCAGCATGAGGGACTCCTACCCCGAGCAGTTCTTC	CASMRDSYPEQFF
TRBV11-2	NA	TRBJ2-5	TRBD2	15	TGTGCCAGCAGGGGGGTTGGCCAGCGGGGAGAGACCCAGTACTTC	CASRGVGQRGETQYF
TRBV4-1	NA	TRBJ2-7	TRBD1	19	TGCGCCAGCAGCCAAGCCCACACGCCGGGACAGGGGATCTCCTACGAGCAGTACTTC	CASSQAHTPGQGISYEQYF
TRBV7-8	few	TRBJ1-2	NA	15	TGTGCCAGCAGCTTATCGGGCGATCAGGGGTCCGGCTACACCTTC	CASSLSGDQGSGYTF
TRBV5-4	once	TRBJ2-7	TRBD2	14	TGTGCCAGCAGCCAGGGACTAGGGACCTACGAGCAGTACTTC	CASSQGLGTYEQYF
TRBV19	once	TRBJ2-1	TRBD2	16	TGTGCCAGTAGTTTTTTGGCTAGCGGGAGTTCGGATGAGCAGTTCTTC	CASSFLASGSSDEQFF
TRBV7-2	few	TRBJ1-2	NA	12	TGTGCCAGCAGCTTCGAGGGCTATGGCTACACCTTC	CASSFEGYGYTF
TRBV29-1	once	TRBJ2-2	NA	14	TGCAGCGTTGTTAATAAGGGTCCCGGCGGGGAGCTGTTTTTT	CSVVNKGPGGELFF
TRBV5-6	NA	TRBJ2-7	NA	13	TGTGCCAGCAGCCCTTTGGACGGCTACGAGCAGTACTTC	CASSPLDGYEQYF
TRBV5-5	NA	TRBJ2-5	NA	9	TGTGCCAGCAGCTCGCCCCAGTACTTC	CASSSPQYF
TRBV27	few	TRBJ1-2	TRBD1	16	TGTGCCAGCAGGCCCTGGACAGGAGGGGGGGACTATGGCTACACCTTC	CASRPWTGGGDYGYTF
TRBV11-3	few	TRBJ2-1	NA	12	TGTGCCAGCAGCTTAAGTAGGAATGAGCAGTTCTTC	CASSLSRNEQFF
TRBV6-1	NA	TRBJ2-3	TRBD2	14	TGTGCCAGCAGGCACGGGGGGAGCACAGATACGCAGTATTTT	CASRHGGSTDTQYF
TRBV14	once	TRBJ2-7	TRBD2	17	TGTGCCAGCAGCCAAGAAGGTCTAGCGGTGAACTCCTACGAGCAGTACTTC	CASSQEGLAVNSYEQYF
TRBV9	NA	TRBJ1-5	NA	15	TGTGCCAGCAGCGTAGGGGTTAACGGCAATCAGCCCCAGCATTTT	CASSVGVNGNQPQHF
TRBV27	NA	TRBJ2-7	TRBD1	14	TGTGCCAGCAGACGGACAGGGATGGGCTACGAGCAGTACTTC	CASRRTGMGYEQYF
TRBV6-5	NA	TRBJ2-1	TRBD2	15	TGTGCCAGCAGTCCAGGGACTAGCGGGAGGAATGAGCAGTTCTTC	CASSPGTSGRNEQFF
TRBV19	NA	TRBJ2-5	TRBD2	15	TGTGCCAGTAGGGGACTAGCGGCTGACCAAGAGACCCAGTACTTC	CASRGLAADQETQYF
TRBV4-1	NA	TRBJ2-1	NA	16	TGCGCCAGCAGCCAAGATGGGGGTTTCCAATACAATGAGCAGTTCTTC	CASSQDGGFQYNEQFF
TRBV5-1	few	TRBJ2-7	TRBD1	13	TGCGCCAGCAGCTTAGGCAGGGGGACCGAGCAGTACTTC	CASSLGRGTEQYF
TRBV18	NA	TRBJ2-1	TRBD2	13	TGTGCCAGCTCACTTTCTCGGGGGGATGAGCAGTTCTTC	CASSLSRGDEQFF
TRBV6-4	few	TRBJ1-1	NA	13	TGTGCCAGCAGGAATCGGGGGGACACTGAAGCTTTCTTT	CASRNRGDTEAFF
TRBV30	NA	TRBJ2-1	NA	17	TGTGCCTGGACCCGAGATAGAGGCGGCCCCCTCTACAATGAGCAGTTCTTC	CAWTRDRGGPLYNEQFF
TRBV28	NA	TRBJ2-3	TRBD1	16	TGTGCCAGCAGTTTATTAAGCTACCAAGCACAGGGGACGCAGTATTTT	CASSLLSYQAQGTQYF
TRBV7-9	NA	TRBJ1-2	NA	12	TGTGCCAGCAGTGCACAGGGTTTCGGCTACACCTTC	CASSAQGFGYTF
TRBV7-2	NA	TRBJ1-2	NA	11	TGTGCCAGCAGCCCAGATCGTGGCTACACCTTC	CASSPDRGYTF
TRBV15	NA	TRBJ2-7	NA	16	TGTGCCACCAGCAGAGTTTCCGGGGGTTTCTCCTACGAGCAGTACTTC	CATSRVSGGFSYEQYF
TRBV5-1	many	TRBJ2-1	TRBD2	16	TGCGCCAGCAAGGCCGCCGGGACTAGCTCCTACAATGAGCAGTTCTTC	CASKAAGTSSYNEQFF
TRBV7-2	NA	TRBJ2-7	TRBD2	15	TGTGCCAGCAGCTTCCCCCGGGGGGGGTCTTACGAGCAGTACTTC	CASSFPRGGSYEQYF
TRBV6-5	NA	TRBJ2-7	NA	14	TGTGCCAGCAAAAAAGGGACGGCTTCCTACGAGCAGTACTTC	CASKKGTASYEQYF